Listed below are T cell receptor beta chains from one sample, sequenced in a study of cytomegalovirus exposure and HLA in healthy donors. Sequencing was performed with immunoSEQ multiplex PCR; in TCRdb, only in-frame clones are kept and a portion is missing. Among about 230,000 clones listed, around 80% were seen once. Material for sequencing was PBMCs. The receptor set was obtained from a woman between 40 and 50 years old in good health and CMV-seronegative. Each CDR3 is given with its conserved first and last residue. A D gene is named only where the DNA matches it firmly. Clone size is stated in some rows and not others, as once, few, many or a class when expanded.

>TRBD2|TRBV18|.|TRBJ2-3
CASSPYPTSGDTDTQYF
TGTGCCAGCTCACCTTACCCGACTAGCGGGGACACAGATACGCAGTATTTT
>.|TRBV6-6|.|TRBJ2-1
CASSYPSNEQFF
TGTGCCAGCAGTTATCCCAGTAATGAGCAGTTCTTC
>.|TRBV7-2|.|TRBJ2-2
CASSYIRGNTGELFF
TGTGCCAGCAGCTATATCAGGGGTAACACCGGGGAGCTGTTTTTT
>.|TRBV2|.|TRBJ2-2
CASSEVRATGELFF
TGTGCCAGCAGTGAAGTCAGGGCGACCGGGGAGCTGTTTTTT
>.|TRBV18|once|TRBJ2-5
CASSPQGLQETQYF
TGTGCCAGCTCACCACAGGGGCTCCAAGAGACCCAGTACTTC
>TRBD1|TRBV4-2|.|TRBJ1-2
CASSPSDRARGYTF
TGTGCCAGCAGCCCCTCCGACAGGGCGAGAGGCTACACCTTC
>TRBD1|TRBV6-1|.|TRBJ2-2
CASSRTGWSGELFF
TGTGCCAGCAGTAGGACAGGGTGGAGCGGGGAGCTGTTTTTT
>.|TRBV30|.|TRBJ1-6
CAWRSPQDSPLHF
TGTGCCTGGAGGTCCCCACAGGATTCACCCCTCCACTTT
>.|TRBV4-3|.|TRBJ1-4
CASSQDMGAPKLFF
TGCGCCAGCAGCCAGGACATGGGGGCACCAAAACTGTTTTTT
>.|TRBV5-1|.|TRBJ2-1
CASANTNPYNEQFF
TGCGCCAGCGCCAACACCAACCCCTACAATGAGCAGTTCTTC
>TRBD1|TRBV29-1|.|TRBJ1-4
CSAISDRGSNEKLFF
TGCAGCGCAATATCAGACAGGGGATCTAATGAAAAACTGTTTTTT
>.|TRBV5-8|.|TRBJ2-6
CASSSGGWGANVLTF
TGTGCCAGCAGCTCGGGCGGGTGGGGGGCCAACGTCCTGACTTTC
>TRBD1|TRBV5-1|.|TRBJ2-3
CASSFRTGPDTQYF
TGCGCCAGCAGCTTTAGGACAGGTCCGGATACGCAGTATTTT
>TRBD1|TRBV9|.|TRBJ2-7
CASSVPPGQGSYEQYF
TGTGCCAGCAGCGTCCCCCCGGGACAGGGATCGTACGAGCAGTACTTC
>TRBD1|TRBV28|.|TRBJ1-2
CASRSGGAEGYTF
TGTGCCAGCAGGTCAGGGGGCGCGGAGGGCTACACCTTC
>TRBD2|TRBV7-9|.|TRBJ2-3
CASSSVLLAGTYTDTQYF
TGTGCCAGCAGCTCTGTACTCCTAGCGGGGACCTACACAGATACGCAGTATTTT
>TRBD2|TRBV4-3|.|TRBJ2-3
CASSQYSGGATDTQYF
TGCGCCAGCAGCCAATATAGCGGGGGGGCCACAGATACGCAGTATTTT
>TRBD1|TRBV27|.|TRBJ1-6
CASSPGQGWGVGSLHF
TGTGCCAGCAGTCCGGGACAGGGGTGGGGGGTTGGGTCCCTCCACTTT
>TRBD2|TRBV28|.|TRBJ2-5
CASSKLAGKQETQYF
TGTGCCAGCAGTAAACTAGCGGGGAAACAAGAGACCCAGTACTTC
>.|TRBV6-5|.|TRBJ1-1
CASSYVGGIEAFF
TGTGCCAGCAGTTACGTGGGAGGGATTGAAGCTTTCTTT
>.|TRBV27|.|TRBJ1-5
CASSFTINQPQHF
TGTGCCAGCAGTTTCACAATCAATCAGCCCCAGCATTTT
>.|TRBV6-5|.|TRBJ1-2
CASSAGVFGYTF
TGTGCCAGCAGTGCAGGGGTGTTTGGCTACACCTTC
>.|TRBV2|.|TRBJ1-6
CASSEAWGTSSPLHF
TGTGCCAGCAGTGAAGCGTGGGGGACAAGTTCACCCCTCCACTTT
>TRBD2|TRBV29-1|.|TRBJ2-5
CSVRGLAGGFYQETQYF
TGCAGCGTTCGGGGGCTAGCGGGGGGGTTTTATCAAGAGACCCAGTACTTC
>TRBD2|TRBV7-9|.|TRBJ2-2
CSSSDPSGGDTGELFF
TGTTCCAGCAGCGATCCTAGCGGGGGGGATACCGGGGAGCTGTTTTTT
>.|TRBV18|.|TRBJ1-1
CASSPMTNTEAFF
TGTGCCAGCTCACCAATGACTAACACTGAAGCTTTCTTT
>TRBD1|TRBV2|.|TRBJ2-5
CASRAGTALLETQYF
TGTGCCAGCAGGGCAGGGACAGCCCTTCTGGAGACCCAGTACTTC